The 30 T cell receptor beta chains in this list originate from one sample, sequenced in a study of OX40 agonist ivuxolimab in advanced cancers. Profiled with immunoSEQ multiplex PCR; TCRdb holds only in-frame clones, not every one. The repertoire holds around 46,000 clones, with 82% as singletons. The specimen was CD4+ or CD8+ T cells sorted from blood, collected in a trial of the OX40 agonist ivuxolimab. All receptors derive from an adult with an advanced solid tumor such as melanoma, head and neck, liver or kidney cancer.

The chain couples TRBV7-9 to TRBJ1-3; the D is unclear. V lost 0 bases and J 2 bases, leaving 2 bases between the germline ends. The CDR3 consists of 13 residues. Germline CDR1 and CDR2: SEHNR and FQNEAQ (reference sequence). The CDR3, as DNA: TGTGCCAGCAGCTTAGCGACTGGAAACACCATATATTTT. This sequence encodes CASSLATGNTIYF.

The chain uses TRBV4-3 and TRBJ2-1; 9 bases map to TRBD2. V shed 4 bases and J 7 bases; nucleotides not matched to a gene: 11. Germline V gives CDR1 LGHNA, CDR2 YSLEER. This CDR3 comprises 16 residues. The CDR3 region is CASSLAHAGGRNEQFF. CDR3 sequence (DNA): TGCGCCAGCAGCCTCGCCCATGCGGGGGGGCGTAATGAGCAGTTCTTC.

The chain combines TRBV5-6 with TRBJ1-1; tentative D call: TRBD1 (5 bases). Germline V gene lookup returns CDR1 SGHDT and CDR2 YYEEEE. The CDR3 is made up of 11 amino acids. Trimming took off 3 bases at V and 10 bases at J, with 10 bases between the two ends. The CDR3, as DNA: TGTGCCAGCAGCTATGAGGGGCGAGCTTTCTTT. Its translation: CASSYEGRAFF.

This chain connects TRBV29-1 to TRBJ1-1; perhaps TRBD1 as D (6 bases). V was cut by 6 bases and J by 7 bases, with 15 bases left in between. CDR1 and CDR2 from the germline V gene are SQVTM and ANQGSEA. CDR3 length: 12 residues. CDR3 protein: CSVRRGRVEAFF. DNA of the CDR3: TGCAGCGTCCGCAGGGGAAGGGTTGAAGCTTTCTTT.

This clone was seen a handful of times. The chain combines TRBV20-1 with TRBJ1-1; 7 bases fit TRBD1. The germline CDR1 and CDR2 sequences are DFQATT and SNEGSKA (reference sequence). This CDR3 region has 11 residues. The ends lost 1 base at V and 12 bases at J; junction bases unmatched: 5. CDR3 sequence (DNA): TGCAGTGCTAGAGGGGACAGACGAACTTTCTTT. It encodes CSARGDRRTFF.

V and J are TRBV11-2 and TRBJ1-6; weak D call: TRBD1 (5 bases). Germline CDR1 and CDR2: SGHAT and FQNNGV. This CDR3 is 14 amino acids long. The ends were cut back, 4 bases at V and 10 bases at J, with 14 bases in the middle. The CDR3 region is CASSSGRGSSPLHF. Written as DNA, the CDR3 is TGTGCCAGCAGCTCCGGTCGGGGCAGCTCACCCCTCCACTTT.

The rearrangement uses TRBV5-1 and TRBJ2-7; D unresolved. Trimming pared 2 bases from V and 4 bases from J, leaving 22 bases between. This CDR3 has 17 amino acids. CDR1 and CDR2 from the germline V gene are SGHRS and YFSETQ. In nucleotides, the CDR3 is TGCGCCAGCAGCTTCTCAGATCCCCGAAATGGGTGGTACGAGCAGTACTTC. Its translation: CASSFSDPRNGWYEQYF. Supplemented by reference TRBV5-1 and TRBJ2-7, the full variable domain reads KAGVTQTPRYLIKTRGQQVTLSCSPISGHRSVSWYQQTPGQGLQFLFEYFSETQRNKGNFPGRFSGRQFSNSRSEMNVSTLELGDSALYLCASSFSDPRNGWYEQYFGPGTRLTVT.

The genes are TRBV2 and TRBJ2-5; TRBD2 might be the D (6 bases). There are 15 residues in the CDR3. The V gene's germline CDR1 is SNHLY and CDR2 FYNNEI. Trimming cost V 2 bases and J 5 bases, with 15 bases left between them. CDR3 amino acids: CASSERRLGWETQYF. CDR3 nucleotide sequence: TGTGCCAGCAGTGAACGACGACTAGGTTGGGAGACCCAGTACTTC.

This clone has a handful of counts. The chain is built from TRBV5-4 and TRBJ1-2; 9 bases agree with TRBD1. The V gene end was trimmed by 3 bases and the J gene end by 11 bases; junction bases not matched to a gene: 5. The CDR3 has 12 residues. From germline, CDR1 is SGHNT and CDR2 YYREEE (reference sequence). The CDR3 bases are TGTGCCAGCAGCTCCCGGGACAGGGTTTACACCTTC. Translating gives CASSSRDRVYTF.

The chain employs TRBV4-1 and TRBJ2-1; no definite D call. Trimming cost V 4 bases and J 7 bases, with 11 bases left between them. Per the germline V gene, CDR1 is MGHRA and CDR2 is YSYEKL. The CDR3 totals 13 residues. CDR3 residues: CASSRRDTNEQFF. As DNA, the CDR3 is TGCGCCAGCAGCCGCAGAGATACGAATGAGCAGTTCTTC.

V and J are TRBV11-2 and TRBJ2-2, with D unresolved. Per the germline V gene, CDR1 is SGHAT and CDR2 is FQNNGV. The CDR3 totals 14 residues. V was pared by 6 bases and J by 4 bases, with 12 bases between. The DNA for the CDR3 is TGTGCCAGCAGACCCACCCCATCCACCGGGGAGCTGTTTTTT. It codes for CASRPTPSTGELFF.

This rearrangement joins TRBV4-2 to TRBJ1-2, with 8 bases lining up with TRBD1. Germline V CDR1 and CDR2: LGHNA, YNFKEQ. V shed 7 bases, J shed 8 bases, and the junction held 15 bases outside the gene matches. This CDR3 has 15 residues. CDR3 residues: CASNHPGQVLSGYTF. The DNA for the CDR3 is TGTGCCAGCAATCACCCGGGACAGGTTTTGAGCGGCTACACCTTC.

The chain recombines TRBV9 with TRBJ1-4, with 7 bases aligning to TRBD1. The germline V gene encodes CDR1 SGDLS and CDR2 YYNGEE. The length of the CDR3 is 15 residues. Losses at the gene ends were 0 bases for V and 3 bases for J; bases not matched to a gene: 2. This chain's CDR3 is CASSVAGGANEKLFF. DNA of the CDR3: TGTGCCAGCAGCGTAGCAGGGGGGGCTAATGAAAAACTGTTTTTT.

The chain employs TRBV7-2 and TRBJ2-3, with 11 positions matching TRBD1. In germline, CDR1 is SGHTA, CDR2 FQGNSA. The V segment lost 6 bases and the J segment 4 bases; nucleotides outside the gene matches: 3. The CDR3 totals 14 residues. The CDR3: CASRRDRGADTQYF. CDR3 coding DNA: TGTGCCAGCAGACGGGACAGGGGGGCAGATACGCAGTATTTT.

J is TRBJ2-7 and V is TRBV7-2; D gene ambiguous. This CDR3 region has 13 residues. The germline gives CDR1 SGHTA, CDR2 FQGNSA. V was clipped by 2 bases and J by 4 bases, with 9 bases between them. The chain's CDR3 is CASSLKEGYEQYF. The DNA for the CDR3 is TGTGCCAGCAGCTTAAAAGAAGGTTACGAGCAGTACTTC.

The chain couples TRBV19 to TRBJ1-2; possible D gene TRBD1, 5 bases. The CDR3 loop spans 15 amino acids. Germline CDR1 and CDR2: LNHDA and SQIVND (reference sequence). V lost 8 bases and J 7 bases, leaving 23 bases between the germline ends. The CDR3 DNA is TGTGCCAGTCACAGGCAGGGAGTGAAGGCTAGTGGCTACACCTTC. Its translation is CASHRQGVKASGYTF.

This clone was observed once. The chain links TRBV5-6 to TRBJ1-2; 9 nucleotides align to TRBD1. Germline V gene lookup returns CDR1 SGHDT and CDR2 YYEEEE. CDR3 length: 17 amino acids. V trimming: 0 bases; J trimming: 0 bases; junction bases outside the gene matches: 6. The CDR3 spells CASSLDFGTGTNYGYTF. In DNA form, the CDR3 reads TGTGCCAGCAGCTTGGACTTTGGGACAGGGACTAACTATGGCTACACCTTC.

The chain has TRBV4-1 and TRBJ1-5, with unresolved D. Germline assignment: CDR1 MGHRA and CDR2 YSYEKL. Trimming took off 0 bases at V and 2 bases at J, with 14 bases between the two ends. The CDR3 is made up of 17 amino acids. CDR3 sequence: CASSQDWAGLGNQPQHF. The CDR3 coding sequence is TGCGCCAGCAGCCAAGATTGGGCAGGCCTGGGCAATCAGCCCCAGCATTTT.

The chain combines TRBV19 with TRBJ1-1; D not resolved. Trimming cost V 5 bases and J 7 bases, with 11 bases left between them. CDR1 and CDR2 (germline): LNHDA, SQIVND (reference sequence). The CDR3 has 12 amino acids. In DNA form, the CDR3 reads TGTGCCAGTAGTTATCTGGAAAGTGAAGCTTTCTTT. This codes for CASSYLESEAFF. Complete variable domain (other parts from reference TRBV19 and TRBJ1-1): DGGITQSPKYLFRKEGQNVTLSCEQNLNHDAMYWYRQDPGQGLRLIYYSQIVNDFQKGDIAEGYSVSREKKESFPLTVTSAQKNPTAFYLCASSYLESEAFFGQGTRLTVV.

The chain employs TRBV20-1 and TRBJ2-1, with no clear D. Germline CDR1 reads DFQATT; CDR2 reads SNEGSKA (reference sequence). The CDR3 loop spans 11 amino acids. The CDR3 region is CSPWSYNEQFF. For the CDR3, the DNA is TGCAGCCCTTGGTCCTACAATGAGCAGTTCTTC.

The chain uses TRBV19 and TRBJ1-5; unclear D gene. Germline lookup yields CDR1 LNHDA and CDR2 SQIVND (reference sequence). V gave up 5 bases and J gave up 2 bases, with 4 bases separating them. The CDR3 has 12 residues. The CDR3 sequence is CASSRGNQPQHF. The CDR3 DNA is TGTGCCAGTAGTCGCGGCAATCAGCCCCAGCATTTT.

This CDR3 reads CASRTGSSYNEQFF. The DNA for the CDR3 is TGTGCCAGTAGGACAGGAAGCTCCTACAATGAGCAGTTCTTC. The rearrangement joins TRBV19 to TRBJ2-1; tentative D call: TRBD1 (6 bases). Per germline, CDR1 LNHDA and CDR2 SQIVND (reference sequence). The length of the CDR3 is 14 residues. Trimming removed 6 bases from V and 0 bases from J, with 9 bases in between.

The chain joins TRBV11-3 to TRBJ1-5; weak D call: TRBD1 (5 bases). From germline, CDR1 is SGHNT and CDR2 YENEEA. With 4 bases removed from V and 6 bases from J, the gap between germline ends came to 16 bases. The CDR3 covers 15 residues. The CDR3 spells CASSSPGTRFQPQHF. CDR3 bases: TGTGCCAGCAGCTCTCCGGGGACCAGATTTCAGCCCCAGCATTTT.

This clone was detected once. The chain combines TRBV5-1 with TRBJ1-2; D remains unclear. V was pared by 0 bases and J by 3 bases, with 27 bases between. The germline CDR1 and CDR2 sequences are SGHRS and YFSETQ. The CDR3 has 20 amino acids. The DNA for the CDR3 is TGCGCCAGCAGCTTGGGTGCCCTAACACAAGGAGCAGCTCAAGACTATGGCTACACCTTC. Translation gives CASSLGALTQGAAQDYGYTF.

The chain joins TRBV4-2 to TRBJ2-5; 10 bases map to TRBD2. V gave up 4 bases and J gave up 3 bases; unmatched junction bases: 2. CDR1 is LGHNA and CDR2 is YNFKEQ in the germline V gene. The CDR3 loop spans 14 amino acids. The CDR3 DNA sequence: TGTGCCAGCAGCCTCAGCGGGGGGGAAGAGACCCAGTACTTC. Protein: CASSLSGGEETQYF.

The rearrangement uses TRBV7-7 and TRBJ2-1; D uncertain. Germline CDR1 is SSHAT and CDR2 is FNYEAQ (reference sequence). V lost 5 bases and J 6 bases, leaving 14 bases between the germline ends. The length of the CDR3 is 14 residues. The CDR3 reads CASSPGPPGNEQFF. In DNA, the CDR3 is TGTGCCAGCAGCCCCGGGCCCCCGGGCAATGAGCAGTTCTTC. Based on the CDR3 plus reference TRBV7-7 and TRBJ2-1, the full variable domain is GAGVSQSPRYKVTKRGQDVTLRCDPISSHATLYWYQQALGQGPEFLTYFNYEAQPDKSGLPSDRFSAERPEGSISTLTIQRTEQRDSAMYRCASSPGPPGNEQFFGPGTRLTVL.

This clone was picked up one time. The chain employs TRBV7-5 and TRBJ2-3; TRBD1, the D gene given by the table, was not confirmed from the DNA. TRBV7-5 is annotated as a pseudogene. The CDR3 totals 16 residues. CDR3 in amino acids: CARSLTRDIGTDTQYF. The CDR3 DNA follows: TGTGCCAGAAGCTTAACCCGGGACATAGGCACAGATACGCAGTATTTT.

This chain connects TRBV6-1 to TRBJ1-1; TRBD1 matches 9 bases. This CDR3 comprises 15 residues. Trimming cost V 2 bases and J 2 bases; bases outside gene matches: 3. Germline-derived CDR1 and CDR2 are MNHNS and SASEGT. In nucleotides, the CDR3 is TGTGCCAGCAGTGAATTACAGGGGGCTAACACTGAAGCTTTCTTT. Its protein is CASSELQGANTEAFF.

The chain's CDR3 is CASSPGGGLANYEQYF. For the CDR3, the DNA is TGTGCCAGCAGCCCCGGGGGGGGACTAGCGAACTACGAGCAGTACTTC. The gene calls are TRBV5-6 and TRBJ2-7, with 10 bases matching TRBD2. Germline V lookup: CDR1 SGHDT, CDR2 YYEEEE. The trim removed 4 bases at V and 3 bases at J, leaving 10 bases unmatched. The CDR3 runs 16 residues.

There are a few counts of this clone. This sequence joins TRBV9 and TRBJ2-7; D is ambiguous. V lost 0 bases and J lost 2, with 9 bases in between. Germline assignment: CDR1 SGDLS and CDR2 YYNGEE. The length of the CDR3 is 14 residues. In DNA form, the CDR3 reads TGTGCCAGCAGCGTAGATATGGGGACCTACGAGCAGTACTTC. This sequence encodes CASSVDMGTYEQYF.